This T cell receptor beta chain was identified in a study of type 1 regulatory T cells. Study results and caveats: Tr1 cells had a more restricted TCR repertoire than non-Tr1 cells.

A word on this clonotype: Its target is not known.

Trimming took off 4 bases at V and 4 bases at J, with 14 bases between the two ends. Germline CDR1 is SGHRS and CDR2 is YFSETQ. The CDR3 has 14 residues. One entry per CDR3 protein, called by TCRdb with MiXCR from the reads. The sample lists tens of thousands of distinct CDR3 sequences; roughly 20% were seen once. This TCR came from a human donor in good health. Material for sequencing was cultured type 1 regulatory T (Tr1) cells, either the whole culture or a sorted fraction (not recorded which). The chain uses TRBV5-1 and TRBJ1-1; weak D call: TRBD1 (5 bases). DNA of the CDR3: TGCGCCAGCAGCGCGACCGCAGGGTCCACTGAAGCTTTCTTT. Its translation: CASSATAGSTEAFF.